Each of the 27 T cell receptor beta chains below was sequenced from the same sample in a study of T-cell memory formation after mild COVID-19. Via MiXCR, TCRdb re-called the 5' RACE reads, giving one row per CDR3 protein. The data show roughly 450,000 distinct CDR3 sequences, with roughly 18% seen just once and approximately 21% held by the top ten. The specimen was PBMCs or a T cell subset sorted from them (not recorded which). All receptors derive from a man between 18 and 35 years old who had mild COVID-19 (a few samples of this study predate the infection). Cell type and time point are not known.

This clonotype has just a few counts. This chain uses TRBV7-9 with TRBJ2-2; no clear D gene. The V end was cut by 2 bases, the J end by 0 bases, with 16 bases between. The CDR3 has 18 residues. Germline V gives CDR1 SEHNR, CDR2 FQNEAQ (reference sequence). CDR3 residues: CASSLYLYQKANTGELFF. CDR3 sequence (DNA): TGTGCCAGCAGCTTATATCTCTACCAGAAAGCGAACACCGGGGAGCTGTTTTTT. The complete variable domain, with remaining parts taken from reference TRBV7-9 and TRBJ2-2, reads DTGVSQNPRHKITKRGQNVTFRCDPISEHNRLYWYRQTLGQGPEFLTYFQNEAQLEKSRLLSDRFSAERPKGSFSTLEIQRTEQGDSAMYLCASSLYLYQKANTGELFFGEGSRLTVL.

This clonotype has just a few counts. The chain combines TRBV12-3 or TRBV12-4 with TRBJ1-3; 7 bases map to TRBD1. The CDR3 sequence is 16 residues long. With V trimmed by 3 bases and J by 5 bases, 10 bases remained unmatched. The CDR3 reads CASSFPTGSPRNTIYF. The CDR3 coding sequence is TGTGCCAGCAGTTTCCCGACAGGGTCCCCCAGAAACACCATATATTTT.

This clonotype occurred a few times. V usage is TRBV4-2 and J usage is TRBJ2-3; D assignment may be TRBD1 or TRBD2 (6 bases each). CDR1 is LGHNA, CDR2 YNFKEQ, per germline. V was cut by 1 base and J by 2 bases, with 13 bases left in between. The CDR3 is made up of 16 amino acids. The CDR3 region has the DNA TGTGCCAGCAGCCAAGTCCCGGGGGCCTACACAGATACGCAGTATTTT. It encodes CASSQVPGAYTDTQYF.

This clonotype was seen a handful of times. The genes are TRBV6-5 and TRBJ2-3; 8 nucleotides line up with TRBD2. V dropped 6 bases and J dropped 4; count of bases not matched to a gene: 6. There are 14 residues in the CDR3. Germline CDR1 is MNHEY and CDR2 is SVGAGI. DNA of the CDR3: TGTGCCAGCAGAACCGGGACTAGTGCAGATACGCAGTATTTT. Its protein is CASRTGTSADTQYF.

This clonotype was detected only a few times. The chain employs TRBV4-3 and TRBJ1-1, with 9 bases identical to TRBD1. The trim removed 2 bases at V and 5 bases at J, leaving 6 bases unmatched. CDR3 length: 15 residues. CDR1 is LGHNA and CDR2 is YSLEER in the germline V gene. CDR3 sequence reads: CASSQRDRVATEAFF. The CDR3 DNA is TGCGCCAGCAGCCAACGGGACAGGGTGGCGACTGAAGCTTTCTTT.

The sample holds a few counts of this clonotype. V usage is TRBV10-3 and J usage is TRBJ1-3; possible D gene TRBD1, 5 bases. Germline CDR1 reads ENHRY; CDR2 reads SYGVKD. The V and J ends lost 3 bases and 1 base respectively, with 10 bases between them. The CDR3 covers 15 residues. CDR3: CAISDLQGSGNTIYF. CDR3 in DNA: TGTGCCATCAGTGATTTGCAGGGATCTGGAAACACCATATATTTT.

The chain couples TRBV3-1 to TRBJ1-1, with D possibly being TRBD1 (6 bases). CDR1 and CDR2 (germline): LGHDT, YNNKEL (reference sequence). The CDR3 sequence is 16 residues long. Between the trimmed V and J ends, which lost 4 bases and 0 bases, there was a span of 15 bases. CDR3 loop: CASSPTGKSMNTEAFF. The CDR3, as DNA: TGTGCCAGCAGCCCCACAGGGAAATCCATGAACACTGAAGCTTTCTTT.

The V and J genes are TRBV4-2 and TRBJ2-7, with D tentatively TRBD2 (6 bases). The ends were cut back, 3 bases at V and 4 bases at J, with 10 bases in the middle. Looked up from germline, CDR1 is LGHNA and CDR2 is YNFKEQ. This CDR3 contains 13 residues. The CDR3 coding sequence is TGTGCCAGCAGCCAGCTCGCGGGGTACGAGCAGTACGTC. Amino acid sequence: CASSQLAGYEQYV.

As concerns this clonotype: At one end, the junction sequence differs from germline, possibly due to a read error. The V gene is TRBV7-7, the J gene TRBJ2-1, with 10 nucleotides matching TRBD2. In germline, CDR1 is SSHAT, CDR2 FNYEAQ (reference sequence). The CDR3 consists of 15 residues. The CDR3 DNA follows: TGTGCTAGCAGCCCGCTAGCGGGGGTGTCCGGTGAGCAGTTCTTC. Amino acid sequence: CASSPLAGVSGEQFF.

The CDR3: CATSRQGDNSPLHF. The CDR3 DNA sequence: TGTGCCACCAGCAGACAGGGGGATAATTCACCCCTCCACTTT. The V call is TRBV15, the J call TRBJ1-6; TRBD1 matches 7 bases. V shed 2 bases, J shed 5 bases, and the junction held 0 bases outside the gene matches. Germline V CDR1 and CDR2: LNHNV, YYDKDF (reference sequence). There are 14 residues in the CDR3.

J is TRBJ1-6 and V is TRBV4-3, with D uncertain. Germline V gives CDR1 LGHNA, CDR2 YSLEER. Trimming took 2 bases from V and 15 from J, leaving 17 bases between them. This CDR3 is 14 amino acids long. DNA of the CDR3: TGCGCCAGCAGCCAATCAGGACCGTTACAACTCCTCCACTTT. Translating gives CASSQSGPLQLLHF.

This clonotype was detected a few times. The chain employs TRBV20-1 and TRBJ2-2; TRBD1 agrees at 7 bases. V was clipped by 0 bases and J by 6 bases; unmatched bases: 4. This CDR3 is 14 amino acids long. Germline lookup yields CDR1 DFQATT and CDR2 SNEGSKA (reference sequence). The CDR3 DNA reads TGCAGTGCTAGAGATCCAGGGGGTCCCGGGGAGCTGTTTTTT. Encoded protein: CSARDPGGPGELFF.

This clonotype has only a few counts. The V gene is TRBV7-9, the J gene TRBJ1-1, with 8 bases fitting TRBD1. The CDR3 has 14 residues. Germline lookup yields CDR1 SEHNR and CDR2 FQNEAQ (reference sequence). The ends lost 5 bases at V and 7 bases at J; junction bases unmatched: 9. CDR3 sequence: CASSAPGTGDEAFF. DNA for the CDR3: TGTGCCAGCAGCGCCCCCGGGACAGGAGATGAAGCTTTCTTT.

The gene calls are TRBV7-2 and TRBJ2-3; no clear D gene. V was cut by 6 bases and J by 0 bases, with 10 bases left in between. The CDR3 has 14 residues. Germline values: CDR1 SGHTA, CDR2 FQGNSA. In DNA form, the CDR3 reads TGTGCCAGCAGGGGTTTCAGGAGCACAGATACGCAGTATTTT. This gives the protein CASRGFRSTDTQYF.

In this sample, this clonotype turned up a few times. The chain recombines TRBV29-1 with TRBJ1-1; the D is unclear. Trimming removed 4 bases at V and 4 bases at J, with 10 bases between. The germline CDR1 and CDR2 sequences are SQVTM and ANQGSEA. There are 12 residues in the CDR3. The CDR3 reads CSVVRELTEAFF. The DNA of the CDR3 is TGCAGCGTTGTGAGGGAGCTCACTGAAGCTTTCTTT.

The V and J genes are TRBV6-6 and TRBJ2-5; possibly TRBD1 for D (6 bases). V was shortened by 4 bases and J by 2 bases, with 14 bases between the two germline ends. Germline V gives CDR1 MNHNY, CDR2 SVGAGI (reference sequence). The length of the CDR3 is 15 residues. The CDR3 DNA reads as TGTGCCAGCAGTTTTTCCCGACAGGTACAAGAGACCCAGTACTTC. Residues: CASSFSRQVQETQYF.

The CDR3 DNA follows: TGTGCCAGCAGTTACTCGCTCCAGGGGATGCCCACTGAAGCTTTCTTT. Its translation: CASSYSLQGMPTEAFF. The genes are TRBV6-5 and TRBJ1-1, with D possibly being TRBD1 (6 bases). The CDR3 is 16 residues long. The germline gives CDR1 MNHEY, CDR2 SVGAGI. Trimming pared 0 bases from V and 4 bases from J, leaving 15 bases between.

Many counts were recorded for this clonotype. DNA for the CDR3: TGTGCCAGCAGCTCTCGGAGTGGTGGCGGGGAGCTGTTTTTT. Residues: CASSSRSGGGELFF. The chain is built from TRBV7-3 and TRBJ2-2; D not resolved. V dropped 4 bases and J dropped 7 bases, with 13 bases sitting between them. The CDR3 is 14 residues long. Per germline, CDR1 SGHTA and CDR2 FQGTGA. The variable domain in full, with the rest retrieved from reference TRBV7-3 and TRBJ2-2, is GAGVSQTPSNKVTEKGKYVELRCDPISGHTALYWYRQSLGQGPEFLIYFQGTGAADDSGLPNDRFFAVRPEGSVSTLKIQRTERGDSAVYLCASSSRSGGGELFFGEGSRLTVL.

This clonotype was counted only a few times. J is TRBJ2-7 and V is TRBV7-2; a possible D gene is TRBD1 (7 bases). The CDR3 has 18 residues. With 5 bases removed from V and 3 bases from J, the gap between germline ends came to 26 bases. Germline assignment: CDR1 SGHTA and CDR2 FQGNSA. Written as DNA, the CDR3 is TGTGCCAGCAGCCAGGGGGGTTATGCAGGAGGAGGATACTACGAGCAGTACGTC. This gives the protein CASSQGGYAGGGYYEQYV.

On this clonotype itself: One end of the junction varies from germline; a read error may be responsible. The chain carries TRBV5-1 and TRBJ2-1, with 7 bases identical to TRBD2. This CDR3 contains 11 residues. Germline CDR1 SGHRS, CDR2 YFSETQ. The CDR3 region is CASSSGTQVIF. The CDR3 bases are TGCGCCAGCAGCAGCGGGACCCAGGTGATCTTC.

This clonotype was observed at least ten times. CDR3 residues: CASSLWNRGDYGYTF. Here the CDR3 DNA reads TGTGCCAGCAGCTTGTGGAACAGGGGTGACTATGGCTACACCTTC. The chain carries TRBV7-9 and TRBJ1-2; 7 bases match TRBD1. Germline CDR1 SEHNR, CDR2 FQNEAQ (reference sequence). V was clipped by 3 bases and J by 3 bases; unmatched bases: 7. CDR3 size: 15 residues.

This clonotype came up a few times. The chain employs TRBV7-9 and TRBJ1-4; no definite D call. The V end lost 1 base, the J end lost 4 bases, and 10 bases lay between the germline ends. Germline CDR1 SEHNR, CDR2 FQNEAQ (reference sequence). The CDR3 is 15 amino acids. The CDR3 region has the DNA TGTGCCAGCAGCTTAGGAAGCGCCTTTAATGAAAAACTGTTTTTT. It is translated as CASSLGSAFNEKLFF.

V is TRBV9 and J is TRBJ1-3; tentative D call: TRBD1 (6 bases). This CDR3 region has 18 residues. Germline CDR1 is SGDLS and CDR2 is YYNGEE. The ends were cut back, 3 bases at V and 3 bases at J, with 22 bases in the middle. Here the CDR3 DNA reads TGTGCCAGCAGCGAGATCCCGGTTATGGGGGCAGGTGGAAACACCATATATTTT. Protein product: CASSEIPVMGAGGNTIYF.

As regards this clonotype: The junction and the germline gene differ at one end; a read error may be behind it. The chain combines TRBV6-5 with TRBJ1-1, with unresolved D. The length of the CDR3 is 13 residues. Germline V gene data show CDR1 as MNHEY and CDR2 as SVGAGI. CDR3 coding DNA: TGTGACAGCAGTCGGGTAGTGGGCATCGAAGCTTTCTTT. It is translated as CDSSRVVGIEAFF.

The DNA of the CDR3 is TGTGCCAGCAGCCAGCGAACTAGGGGACAGGGAGTGTACGAGCAGTACTTC. It yields the protein CASSQRTRGQGVYEQYF. The genes are TRBV11-2 and TRBJ2-7, with TRBD1 identical over 9 bases. V was pared by 5 bases and J by 4 bases, with 15 bases of the junction left unmatched. Germline values: CDR1 SGHAT, CDR2 FQNNGV. CDR3 length equals 17 residues.

This clonotype was counted many times. J is TRBJ2-7 and V is TRBV7-9, with 11 nucleotides matching TRBD1. With 8 bases clipped from V and 4 bases from J, the junction kept 4 bases outside the gene matches. Germline V gene sequence: CDR1 SEHNR, CDR2 FQNEAQ (reference sequence). This CDR3 comprises 13 residues. The CDR3 loop is CASGTGGSYEQYF. The DNA for the CDR3 is TGTGCCAGCGGGACAGGGGGATCTTACGAGCAGTACTTC.

This clonotype turned up a few times. The rearrangement links TRBV27 to TRBJ2-3; D may be TRBD2 (5 bases). Trimming cost V 3 bases and J 4 bases, with 14 bases left between them. The CDR3 length is 15 residues. The germline CDR1 and CDR2 sequences are MNHEY and SMNVEV (reference sequence). The CDR3 sequence: CASSFSLEGADTQYF. CDR3 sequence (DNA): TGTGCCAGCAGTTTCTCACTAGAAGGCGCAGATACGCAGTATTTT.